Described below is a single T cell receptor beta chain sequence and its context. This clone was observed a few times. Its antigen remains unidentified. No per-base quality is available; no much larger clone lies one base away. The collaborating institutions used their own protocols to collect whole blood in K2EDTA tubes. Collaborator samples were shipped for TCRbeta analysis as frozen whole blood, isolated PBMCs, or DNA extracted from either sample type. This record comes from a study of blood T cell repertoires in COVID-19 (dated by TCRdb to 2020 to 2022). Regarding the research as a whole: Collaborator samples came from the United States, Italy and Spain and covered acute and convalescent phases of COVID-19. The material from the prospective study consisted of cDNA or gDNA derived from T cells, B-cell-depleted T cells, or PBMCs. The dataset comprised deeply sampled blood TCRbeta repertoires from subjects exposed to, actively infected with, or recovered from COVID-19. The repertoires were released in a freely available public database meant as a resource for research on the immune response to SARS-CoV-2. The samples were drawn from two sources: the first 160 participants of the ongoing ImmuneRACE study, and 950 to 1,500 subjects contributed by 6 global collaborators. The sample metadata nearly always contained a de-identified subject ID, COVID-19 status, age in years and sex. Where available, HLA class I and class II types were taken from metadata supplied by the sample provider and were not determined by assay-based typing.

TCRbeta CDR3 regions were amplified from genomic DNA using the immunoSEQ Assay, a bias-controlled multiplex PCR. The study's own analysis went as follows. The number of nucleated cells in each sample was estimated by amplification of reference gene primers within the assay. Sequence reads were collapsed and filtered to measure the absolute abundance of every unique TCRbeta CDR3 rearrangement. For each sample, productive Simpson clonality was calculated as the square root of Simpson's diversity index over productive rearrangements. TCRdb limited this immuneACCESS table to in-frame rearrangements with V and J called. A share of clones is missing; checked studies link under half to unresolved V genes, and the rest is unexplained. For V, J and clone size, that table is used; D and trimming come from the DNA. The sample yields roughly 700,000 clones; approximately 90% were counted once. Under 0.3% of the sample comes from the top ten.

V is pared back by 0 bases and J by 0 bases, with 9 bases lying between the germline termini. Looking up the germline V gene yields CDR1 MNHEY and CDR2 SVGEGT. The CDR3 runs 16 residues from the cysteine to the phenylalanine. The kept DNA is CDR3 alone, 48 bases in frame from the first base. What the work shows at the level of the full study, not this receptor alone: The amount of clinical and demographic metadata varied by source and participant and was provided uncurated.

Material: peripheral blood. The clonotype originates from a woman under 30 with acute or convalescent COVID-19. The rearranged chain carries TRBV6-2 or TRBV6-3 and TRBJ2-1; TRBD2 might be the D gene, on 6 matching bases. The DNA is TGTGCCAGCAGTTACTCTGAGACTAGCTCCTACAATGAGCAGTTCTTC. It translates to CASSYSETSSYNEQFF.